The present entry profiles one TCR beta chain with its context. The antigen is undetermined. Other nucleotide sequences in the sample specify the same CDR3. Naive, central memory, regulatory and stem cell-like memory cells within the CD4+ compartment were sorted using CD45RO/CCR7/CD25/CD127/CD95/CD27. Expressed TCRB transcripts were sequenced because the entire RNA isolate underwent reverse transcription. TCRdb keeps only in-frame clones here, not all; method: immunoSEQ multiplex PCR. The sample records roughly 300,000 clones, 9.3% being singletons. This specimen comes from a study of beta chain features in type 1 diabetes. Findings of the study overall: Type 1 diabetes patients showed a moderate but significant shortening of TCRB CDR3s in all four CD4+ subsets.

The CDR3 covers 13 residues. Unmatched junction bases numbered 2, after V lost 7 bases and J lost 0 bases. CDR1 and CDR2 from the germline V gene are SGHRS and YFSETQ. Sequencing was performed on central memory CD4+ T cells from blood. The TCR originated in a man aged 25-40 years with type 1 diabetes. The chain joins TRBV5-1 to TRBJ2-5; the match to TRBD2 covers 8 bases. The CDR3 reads CASQRGNQETQYF. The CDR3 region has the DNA TGCGCCAGCCAGCGGGGGAACCAAGAGACCCAGTACTTC.